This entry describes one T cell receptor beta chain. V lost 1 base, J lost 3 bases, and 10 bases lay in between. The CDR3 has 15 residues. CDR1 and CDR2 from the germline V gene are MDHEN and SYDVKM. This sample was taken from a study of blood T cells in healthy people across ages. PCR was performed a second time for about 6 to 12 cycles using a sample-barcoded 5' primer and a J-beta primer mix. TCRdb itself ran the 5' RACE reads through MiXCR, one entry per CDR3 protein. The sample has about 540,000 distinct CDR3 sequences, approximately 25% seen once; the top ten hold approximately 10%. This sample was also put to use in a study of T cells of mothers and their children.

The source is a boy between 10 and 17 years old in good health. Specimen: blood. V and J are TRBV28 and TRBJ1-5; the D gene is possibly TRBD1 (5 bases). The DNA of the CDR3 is TGTGCCAGCAGTTTATCCGCAGGGCTCAATCAGCCCCAGCATTTT. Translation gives CASSLSAGLNQPQHF.